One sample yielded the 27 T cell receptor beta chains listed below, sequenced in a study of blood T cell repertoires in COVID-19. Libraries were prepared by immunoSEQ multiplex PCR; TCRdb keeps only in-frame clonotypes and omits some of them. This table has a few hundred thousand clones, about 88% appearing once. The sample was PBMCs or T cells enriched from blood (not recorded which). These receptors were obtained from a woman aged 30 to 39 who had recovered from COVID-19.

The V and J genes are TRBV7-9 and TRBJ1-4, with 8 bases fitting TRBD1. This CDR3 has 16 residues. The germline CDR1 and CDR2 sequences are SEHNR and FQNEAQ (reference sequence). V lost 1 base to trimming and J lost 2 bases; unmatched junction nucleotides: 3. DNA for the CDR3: TGTGCCAGCAGCTTAGTGTCAGGGGGCACTAATGAAAAACTGTTTTTT. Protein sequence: CASSLVSGGTNEKLFF. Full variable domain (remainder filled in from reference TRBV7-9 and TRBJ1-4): DTGVSQNPRHKITKRGQNVTFRCDPISEHNRLYWYRQTLGQGPEFLTYFQNEAQLEKSRLLSDRFSAERPKGSFSTLEIQRTEQGDSAMYLCASSLVSGGTNEKLFFGSGTQLSVL.

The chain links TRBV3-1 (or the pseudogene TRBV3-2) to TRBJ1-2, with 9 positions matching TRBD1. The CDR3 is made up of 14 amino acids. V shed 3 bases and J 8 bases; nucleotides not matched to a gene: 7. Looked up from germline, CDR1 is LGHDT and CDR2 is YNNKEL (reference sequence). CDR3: CASSHDTGGRGYTF. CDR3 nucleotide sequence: TGTGCCAGCAGCCATGACACAGGGGGCCGAGGCTACACCTTC.

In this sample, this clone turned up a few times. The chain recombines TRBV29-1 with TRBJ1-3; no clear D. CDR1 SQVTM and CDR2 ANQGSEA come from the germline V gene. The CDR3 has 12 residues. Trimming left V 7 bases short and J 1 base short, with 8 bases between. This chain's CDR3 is CSGRGSGNTIYF. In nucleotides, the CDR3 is TGCAGCGGTAGAGGGTCTGGAAACACCATATATTTT.

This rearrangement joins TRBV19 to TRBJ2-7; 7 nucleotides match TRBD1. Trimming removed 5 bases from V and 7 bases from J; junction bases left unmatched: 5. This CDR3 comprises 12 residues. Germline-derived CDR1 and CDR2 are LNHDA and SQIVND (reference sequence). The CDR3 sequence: CASSSTGREQYF. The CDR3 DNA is TGTGCCAGTAGTTCGACAGGGCGGGAGCAGTACTTC.

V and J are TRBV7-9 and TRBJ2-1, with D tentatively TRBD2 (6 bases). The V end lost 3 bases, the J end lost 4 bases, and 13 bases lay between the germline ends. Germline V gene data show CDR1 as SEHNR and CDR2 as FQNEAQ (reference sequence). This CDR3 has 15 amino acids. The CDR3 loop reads CASSFYLAEYNEQFF. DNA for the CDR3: TGTGCCAGCAGCTTTTACTTAGCGGAGTACAATGAGCAGTTCTTC.

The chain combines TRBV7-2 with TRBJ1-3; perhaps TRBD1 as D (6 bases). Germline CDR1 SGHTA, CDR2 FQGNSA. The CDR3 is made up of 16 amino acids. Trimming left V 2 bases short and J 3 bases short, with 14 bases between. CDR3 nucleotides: TGTGCCAGCAGCTTAAGCCCTATGACAGGTGGAAACACCATATATTTT. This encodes CASSLSPMTGGNTIYF.

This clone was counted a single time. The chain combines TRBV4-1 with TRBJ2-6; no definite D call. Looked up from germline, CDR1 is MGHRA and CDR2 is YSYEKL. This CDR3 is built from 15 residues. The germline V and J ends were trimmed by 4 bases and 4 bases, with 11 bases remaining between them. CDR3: CASSPFPAGANVLTF. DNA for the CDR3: TGCGCCAGCAGCCCATTTCCAGCGGGGGCCAACGTCCTGACTTTC.

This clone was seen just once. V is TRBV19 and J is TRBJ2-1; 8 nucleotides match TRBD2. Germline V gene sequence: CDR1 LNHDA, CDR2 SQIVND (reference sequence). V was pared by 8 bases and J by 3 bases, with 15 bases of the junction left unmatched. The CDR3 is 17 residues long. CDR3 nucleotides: TGTGCCAGTGGGGGTTTTGGTAGCGGGGACATCTACAATGAGCAGTTCTTC. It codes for CASGGFGSGDIYNEQFF.

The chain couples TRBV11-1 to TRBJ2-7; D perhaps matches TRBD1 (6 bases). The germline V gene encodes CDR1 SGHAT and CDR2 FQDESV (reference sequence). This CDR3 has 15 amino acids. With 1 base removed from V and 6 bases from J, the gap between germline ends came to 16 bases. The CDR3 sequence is CASSLVPGENGEQYF. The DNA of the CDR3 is TGTGCCAGCAGCTTAGTGCCAGGGGAGAATGGCGAGCAGTACTTC. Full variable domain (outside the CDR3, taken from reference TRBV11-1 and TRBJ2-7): EAEVAQSPRYKITEKSQAVAFWCDPISGHATLYWYRQILGQGPELLVQFQDESVVDDSQLPKDRFSAERLKGVDSTLKIQPAELGDSAMYLCASSLVPGENGEQYFGPGTRLTVT.

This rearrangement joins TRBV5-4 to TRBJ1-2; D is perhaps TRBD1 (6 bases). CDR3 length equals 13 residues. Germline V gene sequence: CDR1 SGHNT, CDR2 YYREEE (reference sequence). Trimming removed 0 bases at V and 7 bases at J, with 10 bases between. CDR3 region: CASSLDRVAGYTF. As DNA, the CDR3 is TGTGCCAGCAGCTTGGACAGGGTTGCTGGCTACACCTTC.

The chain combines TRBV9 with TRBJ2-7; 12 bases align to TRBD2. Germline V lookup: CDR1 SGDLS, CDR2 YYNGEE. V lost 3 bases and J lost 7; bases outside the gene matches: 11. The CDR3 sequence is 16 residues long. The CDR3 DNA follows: TGTGCCAGCAGCGCCGGTCTAGCGGGGGGGCCCCGGGAGCAGTACTTC. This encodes CASSAGLAGGPREQYF.

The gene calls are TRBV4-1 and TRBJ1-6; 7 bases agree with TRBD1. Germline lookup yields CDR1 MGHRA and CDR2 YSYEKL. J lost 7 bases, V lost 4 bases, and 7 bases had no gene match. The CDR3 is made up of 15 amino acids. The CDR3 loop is CASSLTGAENSPLHF. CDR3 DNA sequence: TGCGCCAGCAGCCTCACAGGGGCGGAGAATTCACCCCTCCACTTT.

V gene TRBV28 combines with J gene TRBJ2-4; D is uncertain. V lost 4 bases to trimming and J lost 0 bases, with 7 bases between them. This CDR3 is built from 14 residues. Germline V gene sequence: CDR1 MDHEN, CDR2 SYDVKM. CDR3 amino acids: CASSSAGAKNIQYF. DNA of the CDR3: TGTGCCAGCAGTTCCGCAGGAGCCAAAAACATTCAGTACTTC.

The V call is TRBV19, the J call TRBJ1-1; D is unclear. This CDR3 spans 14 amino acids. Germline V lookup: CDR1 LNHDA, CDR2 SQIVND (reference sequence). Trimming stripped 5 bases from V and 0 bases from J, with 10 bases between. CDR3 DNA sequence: TGTGCCAGTAGTGTGGCAGCGCTGAACACTGAAGCTTTCTTT. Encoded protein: CASSVAALNTEAFF.

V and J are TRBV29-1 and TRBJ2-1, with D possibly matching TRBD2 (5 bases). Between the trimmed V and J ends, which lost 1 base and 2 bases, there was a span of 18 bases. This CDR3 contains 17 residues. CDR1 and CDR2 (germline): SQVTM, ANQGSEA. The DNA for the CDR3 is TGCAGCGTTGAAGCGGGAAACTCCGTTATGGCCTACAATGAGCAGTTCTTC. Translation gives CSVEAGNSVMAYNEQFF.

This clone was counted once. The CDR3 protein is CASWTSGGEETQYF. CDR3 bases: TGTGCCAGCTGGACTAGCGGGGGGGAAGAGACCCAGTACTTC. The chain employs TRBV27 and TRBJ2-5; TRBD2 matches at 15 bases. V lost 8 bases and J lost 3; bases outside the gene matches: 1. Germline assignment: CDR1 MNHEY and CDR2 SMNVEV (reference sequence). The CDR3 is 14 amino acids.

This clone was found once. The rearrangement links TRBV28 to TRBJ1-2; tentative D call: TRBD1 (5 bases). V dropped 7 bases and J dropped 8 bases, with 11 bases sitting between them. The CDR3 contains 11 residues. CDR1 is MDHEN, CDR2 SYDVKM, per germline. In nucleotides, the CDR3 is TGTGCCAGCAACCCAGGGTCCGGCTACACCTTC. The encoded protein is CASNPGSGYTF.

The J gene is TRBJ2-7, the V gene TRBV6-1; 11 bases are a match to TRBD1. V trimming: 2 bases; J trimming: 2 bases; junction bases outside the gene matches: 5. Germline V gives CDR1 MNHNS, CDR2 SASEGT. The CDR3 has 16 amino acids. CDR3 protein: CASSELGQGAPYEQYF. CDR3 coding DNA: TGTGCCAGCAGTGAACTTGGACAGGGGGCCCCCTACGAGCAGTACTTC.

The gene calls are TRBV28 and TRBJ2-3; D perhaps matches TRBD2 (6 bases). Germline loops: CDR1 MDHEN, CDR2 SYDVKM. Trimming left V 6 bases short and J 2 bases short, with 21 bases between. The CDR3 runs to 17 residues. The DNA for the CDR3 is TGTGCCAGCAGCACGGTAGAATCACGGGAGCTCACAGATACGCAGTATTTT. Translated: CASSTVESRELTDTQYF.

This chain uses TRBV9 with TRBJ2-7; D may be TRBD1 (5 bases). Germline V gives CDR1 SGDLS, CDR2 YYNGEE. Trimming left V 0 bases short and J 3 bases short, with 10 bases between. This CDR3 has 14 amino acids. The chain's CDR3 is CASSVGPGNYEQYF. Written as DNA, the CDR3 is TGTGCCAGCAGCGTAGGTCCAGGGAACTACGAGCAGTACTTC.

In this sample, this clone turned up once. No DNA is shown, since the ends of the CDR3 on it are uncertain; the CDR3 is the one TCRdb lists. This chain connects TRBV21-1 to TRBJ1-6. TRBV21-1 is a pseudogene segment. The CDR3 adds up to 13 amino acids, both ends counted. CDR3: CASSNPRSNPSTF.

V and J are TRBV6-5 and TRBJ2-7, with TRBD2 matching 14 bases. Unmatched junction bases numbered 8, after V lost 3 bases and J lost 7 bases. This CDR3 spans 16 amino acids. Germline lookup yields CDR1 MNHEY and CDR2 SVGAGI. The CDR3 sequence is CASSYQGLAGVGEQYF. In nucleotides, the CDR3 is TGTGCCAGCAGTTATCAGGGACTAGCGGGAGTAGGAGAGCAGTACTTC.

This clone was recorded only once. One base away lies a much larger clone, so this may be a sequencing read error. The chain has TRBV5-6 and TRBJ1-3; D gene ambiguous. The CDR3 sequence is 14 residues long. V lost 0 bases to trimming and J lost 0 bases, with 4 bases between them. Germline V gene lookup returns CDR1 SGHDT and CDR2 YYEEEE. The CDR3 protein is CASSLDSSGNTIYF. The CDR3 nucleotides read TGTGCCAGCAGCTTGGACAGCTCTGGAAACACCATATATTTT. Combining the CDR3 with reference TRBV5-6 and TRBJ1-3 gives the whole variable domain DAGVTQSPTHLIKTRGQQVTLRCSPKSGHDTVSWYQQALGQGPQFIFQYYEEEERQRGNFPDRFSGHQFPNYSSELNVNALLLGDSALYLCASSLDSSGNTIYFGEGSWLTVV.

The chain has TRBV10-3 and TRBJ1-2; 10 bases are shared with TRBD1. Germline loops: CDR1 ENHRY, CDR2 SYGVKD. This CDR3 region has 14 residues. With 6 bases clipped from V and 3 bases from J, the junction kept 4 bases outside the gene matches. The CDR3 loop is CAISSGTGDYGYTF. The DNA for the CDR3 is TGTGCCATCAGCTCCGGGACAGGGGACTATGGCTACACCTTC.

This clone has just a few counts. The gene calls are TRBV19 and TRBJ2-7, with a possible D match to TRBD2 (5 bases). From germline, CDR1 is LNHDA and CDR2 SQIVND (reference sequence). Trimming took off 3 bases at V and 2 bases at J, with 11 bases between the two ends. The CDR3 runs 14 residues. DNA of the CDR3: TGTGCCAGTAGTATCGGAGGAGGAGCCTACGAGCAGTACTTC. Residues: CASSIGGGAYEQYF. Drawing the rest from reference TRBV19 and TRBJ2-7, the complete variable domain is DGGITQSPKYLFRKEGQNVTLSCEQNLNHDAMYWYRQDPGQGLRLIYYSQIVNDFQKGDIAEGYSVSREKKESFPLTVTSAQKNPTAFYLCASSIGGGAYEQYFGPGTRLTVT.

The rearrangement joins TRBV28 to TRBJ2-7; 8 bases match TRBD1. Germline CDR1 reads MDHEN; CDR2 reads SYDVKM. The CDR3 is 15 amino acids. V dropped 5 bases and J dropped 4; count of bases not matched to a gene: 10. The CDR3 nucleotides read TGTGCCAGCAGTCCTCGGACAGGGAAGAGGTACGAGCAGTACTTC. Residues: CASSPRTGKRYEQYF.

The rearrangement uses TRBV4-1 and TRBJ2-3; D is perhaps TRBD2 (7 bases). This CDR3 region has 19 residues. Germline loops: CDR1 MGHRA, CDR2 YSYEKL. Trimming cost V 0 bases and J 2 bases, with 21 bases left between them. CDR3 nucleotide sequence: TGCGCCAGCAGCCAAGATCGGGCGGGGGCGATCGAAGCCACAGATACGCAGTATTTT. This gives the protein CASSQDRAGAIEATDTQYF.